This entry features one T cell receptor (beta chain) sequence. Its cognate antigen is unknown. Germline V gives CDR1 SEHNR, CDR2 FQNEAQ (reference sequence). The CDR3 is 16 residues long. These data originate in a study of CXCR3-negative and CXCR3-positive naive CD8 T cells. Regarding the study as a whole: Sequencing showed both naive subsets with comparably high diversity, and memory CD8+ cells much lower. Greater hydrophobicity was found in TRB CDR3s of CXCR3-positive naive cells than of CXCR3-negative naive cells.

All TRB cDNA libraries came from 5' RACE performed with UMI labels. From its re-call of the 5' RACE reads, TCRdb lists each CDR3 protein once, without DNA. This table holds 120,000 or so distinct CDR3 sequences. CD45RO-CCR7+CD27+CD95- marked naive CD8+ T cells. V and J are TRBV7-9 and TRBJ2-1; the TCRdb D gene call, TRBD1, has no DNA to confirm it. Material for sequencing was naive CXCR3+ CD8+ T cells from blood. Documented subset: CD45RO-CCR7+CD27+CD95- naive CD8+ T cells expressing CXCR3 (TNR3+). The clonotype originates from a human donor in good health. Some clones in this sample may be carry-over from other donors' samples. CDR3 loop: CASSLAGQSSYNEQFF.